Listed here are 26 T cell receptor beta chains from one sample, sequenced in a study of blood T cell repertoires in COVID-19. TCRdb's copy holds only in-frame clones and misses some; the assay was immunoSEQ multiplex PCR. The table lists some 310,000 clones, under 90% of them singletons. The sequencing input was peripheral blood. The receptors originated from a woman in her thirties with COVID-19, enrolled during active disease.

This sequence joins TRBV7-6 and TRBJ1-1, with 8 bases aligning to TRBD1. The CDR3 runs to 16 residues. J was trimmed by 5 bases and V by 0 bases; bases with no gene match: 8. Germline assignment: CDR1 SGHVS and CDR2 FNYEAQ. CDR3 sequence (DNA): TGTGCCAGCAGCTTAGCCCAGGGGGCCGGTGGGACTGAAGCTTTCTTT. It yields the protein CASSLAQGAGGTEAFF.

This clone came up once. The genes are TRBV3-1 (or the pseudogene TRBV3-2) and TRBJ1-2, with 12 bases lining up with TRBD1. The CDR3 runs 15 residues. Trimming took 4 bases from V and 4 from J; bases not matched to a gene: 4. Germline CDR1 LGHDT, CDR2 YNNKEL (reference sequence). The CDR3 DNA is TGTGCCAGCAGCCCCGGGACAGGGGGCGTCTATGGCTACACCTTC. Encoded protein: CASSPGTGGVYGYTF.

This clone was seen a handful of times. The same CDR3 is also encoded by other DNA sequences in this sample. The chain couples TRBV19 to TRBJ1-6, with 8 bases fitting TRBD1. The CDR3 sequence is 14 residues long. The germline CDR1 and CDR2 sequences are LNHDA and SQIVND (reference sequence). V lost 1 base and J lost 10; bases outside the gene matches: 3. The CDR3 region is CASSIGQGISPLHF. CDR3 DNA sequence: TGTGCCAGTAGTATAGGACAGGGGATCTCACCCCTCCACTTT.

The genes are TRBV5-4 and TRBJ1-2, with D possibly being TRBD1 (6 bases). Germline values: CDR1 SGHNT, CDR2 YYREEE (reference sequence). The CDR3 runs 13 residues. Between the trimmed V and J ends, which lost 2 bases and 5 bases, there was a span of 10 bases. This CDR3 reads CASSLGQRYGYTF. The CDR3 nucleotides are TGTGCCAGCAGCTTAGGACAGCGATATGGCTACACCTTC. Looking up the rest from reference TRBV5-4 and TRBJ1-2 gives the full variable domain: ETGVTQSPTHLIKTRGQQVTLRCSSQSGHNTVSWYQQALGQGPQFIFQYYREEENGRGNFPPRFSGLQFPNYSSELNVNALELDDSALYLCASSLGQRYGYTFGSGTRLTVV.

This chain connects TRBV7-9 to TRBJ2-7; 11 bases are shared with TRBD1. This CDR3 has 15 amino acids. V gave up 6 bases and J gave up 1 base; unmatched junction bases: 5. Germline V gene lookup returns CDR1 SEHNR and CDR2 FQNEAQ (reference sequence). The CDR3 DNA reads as TGTGCCAGCAGTTCCGGGACAGGGGGGTCCTACGAGCAGTACTTC. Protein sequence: CASSSGTGGSYEQYF.

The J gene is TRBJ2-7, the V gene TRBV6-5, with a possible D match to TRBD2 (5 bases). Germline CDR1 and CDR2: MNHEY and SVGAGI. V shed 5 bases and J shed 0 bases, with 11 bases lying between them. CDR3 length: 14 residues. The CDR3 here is CASSRTLSSYEQYF. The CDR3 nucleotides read TGTGCCAGCAGTAGGACTCTGAGCTCCTACGAGCAGTACTTC.

CDR3 nucleotide sequence: TGTGCCACCAGTGATCCCCGATCTACTAGCGGGGTCGACAATGAGCAGTTCTTC. Protein sequence: CATSDPRSTSGVDNEQFF. This sequence joins TRBV24-1 and TRBJ2-1; 10 nucleotides match TRBD2. With 3 bases clipped from V and 5 bases from J, the junction kept 12 bases outside the gene matches. CDR1 is KGHDR and CDR2 is SFDVKD in the germline V gene. The CDR3 spans 18 residues.

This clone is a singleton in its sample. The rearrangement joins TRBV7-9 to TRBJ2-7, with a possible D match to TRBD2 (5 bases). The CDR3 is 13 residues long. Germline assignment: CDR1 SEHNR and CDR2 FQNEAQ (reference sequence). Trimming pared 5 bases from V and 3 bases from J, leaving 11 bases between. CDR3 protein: CASSGREYYEQYF. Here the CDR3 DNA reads TGTGCCAGCAGCGGCCGGGAATACTACGAGCAGTACTTC.

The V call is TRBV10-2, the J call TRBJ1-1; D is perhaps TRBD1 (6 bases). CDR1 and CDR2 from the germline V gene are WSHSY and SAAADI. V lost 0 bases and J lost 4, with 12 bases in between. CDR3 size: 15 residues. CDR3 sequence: CASSESARGVTEAFF. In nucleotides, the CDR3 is TGCGCCAGCAGTGAGTCGGCCAGGGGAGTCACTGAAGCTTTCTTT.

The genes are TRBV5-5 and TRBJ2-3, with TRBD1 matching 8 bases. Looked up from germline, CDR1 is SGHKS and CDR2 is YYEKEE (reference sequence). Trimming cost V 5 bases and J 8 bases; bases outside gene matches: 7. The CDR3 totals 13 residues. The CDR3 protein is CASSPGQEITQYF. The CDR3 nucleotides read TGTGCCAGCAGTCCGGGACAGGAGATTACGCAGTATTTT. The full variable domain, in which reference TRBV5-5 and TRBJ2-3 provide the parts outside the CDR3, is DAGVTQSPTHLIKTRGQQVTLRCSPISGHKSVSWYQQVLGQGPQFIFQYYEKEERGRGNFPDRFSARQFPNYSSELNVNALLLGDSALYLCASSPGQEITQYFGPGTRLTVL.

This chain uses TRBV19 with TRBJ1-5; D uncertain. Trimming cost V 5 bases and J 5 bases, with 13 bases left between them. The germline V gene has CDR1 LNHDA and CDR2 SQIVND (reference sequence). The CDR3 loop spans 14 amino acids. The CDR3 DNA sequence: TGTGCCAGTAGTGCCCCACGAACAGATCAGCCCCAGCATTTT. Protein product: CASSAPRTDQPQHF.

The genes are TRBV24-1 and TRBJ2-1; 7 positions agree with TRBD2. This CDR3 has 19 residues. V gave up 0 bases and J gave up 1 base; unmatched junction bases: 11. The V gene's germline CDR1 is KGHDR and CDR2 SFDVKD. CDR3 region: CATSDLGTLADPSYNEQFF. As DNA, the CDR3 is TGTGCCACCAGTGATTTGGGGACTCTAGCGGACCCGTCCTACAATGAGCAGTTCTTC.

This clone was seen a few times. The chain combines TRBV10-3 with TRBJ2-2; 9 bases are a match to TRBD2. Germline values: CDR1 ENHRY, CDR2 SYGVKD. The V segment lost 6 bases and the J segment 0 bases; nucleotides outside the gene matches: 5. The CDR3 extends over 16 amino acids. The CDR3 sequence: CAIRREGRANTGELFF. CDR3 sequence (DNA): TGTGCCATCAGGCGGGAGGGCCGGGCGAACACCGGGGAGCTGTTTTTT.

The CDR3 sequence is CASGKADVYEQFF. The DNA for the CDR3 is TGCGCCAGCGGAAAAGCGGACGTCTATGAGCAGTTCTTC. The chain couples TRBV10-1 to TRBJ2-1, with D maybe TRBD2 (5 bases). V was clipped by 8 bases and J by 8 bases, with 16 bases between them. Germline V gene data show CDR1 as WNHNN and CDR2 as SYGVQD (reference sequence). The CDR3 is 13 residues long.

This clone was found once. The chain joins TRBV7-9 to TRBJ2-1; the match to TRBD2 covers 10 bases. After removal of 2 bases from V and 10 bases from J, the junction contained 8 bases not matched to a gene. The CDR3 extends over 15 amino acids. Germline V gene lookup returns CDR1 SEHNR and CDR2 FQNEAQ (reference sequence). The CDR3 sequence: CASSLRAGGPGEQFF. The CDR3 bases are TGTGCCAGCAGCTTACGAGCGGGAGGGCCTGGGGAGCAGTTCTTC.

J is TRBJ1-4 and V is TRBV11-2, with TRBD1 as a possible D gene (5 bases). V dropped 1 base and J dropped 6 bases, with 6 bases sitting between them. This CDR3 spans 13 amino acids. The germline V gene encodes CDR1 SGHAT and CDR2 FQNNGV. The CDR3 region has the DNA TGTGCCAGCAGCTTAGGGGGGGATGAAAAACTGTTTTTT. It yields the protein CASSLGGDEKLFF.

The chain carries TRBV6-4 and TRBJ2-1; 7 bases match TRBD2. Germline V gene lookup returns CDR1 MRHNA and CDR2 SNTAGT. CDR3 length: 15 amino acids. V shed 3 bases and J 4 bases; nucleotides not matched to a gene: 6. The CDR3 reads CASSESGAGYNEQFF. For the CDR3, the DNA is TGTGCCAGCAGTGAAAGCGGAGCGGGGTACAATGAGCAGTTCTTC.

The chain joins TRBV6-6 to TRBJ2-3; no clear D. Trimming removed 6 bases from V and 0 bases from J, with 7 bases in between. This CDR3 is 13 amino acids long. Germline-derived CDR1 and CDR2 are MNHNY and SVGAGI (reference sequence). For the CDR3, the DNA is TGTGCCAGCAGGCGTCTAAGCACAGATACGCAGTATTTT. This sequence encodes CASRRLSTDTQYF.

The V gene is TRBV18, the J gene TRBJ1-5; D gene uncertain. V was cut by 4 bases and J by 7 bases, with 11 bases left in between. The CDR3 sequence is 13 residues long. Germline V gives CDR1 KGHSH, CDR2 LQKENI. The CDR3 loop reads CASSRMERQPQHF. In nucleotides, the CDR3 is TGTGCCAGCTCACGTATGGAGAGGCAGCCCCAGCATTTT.

CDR3 loop: CASSLQWDYTNYGYTF. The DNA of the CDR3 is TGTGCCAGCAGCTTACAATGGGACTACACTAACTATGGCTACACCTTC. The rearrangement joins TRBV7-2 to TRBJ1-2; D is perhaps TRBD1 (5 bases). The CDR3 has 16 residues. Germline CDR1 SGHTA, CDR2 FQGNSA. Trimming left V 2 bases short and J 0 bases short, with 13 bases between.

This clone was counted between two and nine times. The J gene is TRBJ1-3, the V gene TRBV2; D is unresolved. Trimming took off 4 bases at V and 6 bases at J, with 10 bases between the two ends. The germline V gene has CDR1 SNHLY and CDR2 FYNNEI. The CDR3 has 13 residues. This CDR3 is CASSGRVENTIYF. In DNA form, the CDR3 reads TGTGCCAGCAGTGGGCGGGTGGAAAACACCATATATTTT.

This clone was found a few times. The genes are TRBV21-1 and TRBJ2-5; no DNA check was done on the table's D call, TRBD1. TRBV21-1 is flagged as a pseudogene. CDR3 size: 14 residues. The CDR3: CASSKDRGQETQYF. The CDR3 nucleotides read TGTGCCAGCAGCAAAGACAGGGGGCAAGAGACCCAGTACTTC.

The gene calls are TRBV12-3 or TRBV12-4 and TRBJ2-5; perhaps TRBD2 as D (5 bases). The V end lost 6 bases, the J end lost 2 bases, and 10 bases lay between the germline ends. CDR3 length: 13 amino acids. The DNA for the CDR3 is TGTGCCAGCAGCGGAGGTTGGCAAGAGACCCAGTACTTC. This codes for CASSGGWQETQYF.

The CDR3 nucleotides are TGTGCCAGCAGCTTAGGTAGAGAGAGTAACTATGGCTACACCTTC. It codes for CASSLGRESNYGYTF. The chain recombines TRBV7-9 with TRBJ1-2, with D hard to call. Germline V gene data show CDR1 as SEHNR and CDR2 as FQNEAQ (reference sequence). Trimming took 1 base from V and 1 from J, leaving 10 bases between them. The CDR3 extends over 15 amino acids.

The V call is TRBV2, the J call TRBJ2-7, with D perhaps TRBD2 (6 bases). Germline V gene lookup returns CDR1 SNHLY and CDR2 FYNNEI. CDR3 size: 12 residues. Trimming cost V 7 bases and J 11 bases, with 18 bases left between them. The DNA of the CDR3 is TGTGCCAGCAAAAGGGACTCCTACGTAGAGTACTTC. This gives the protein CASKRDSYVEYF.

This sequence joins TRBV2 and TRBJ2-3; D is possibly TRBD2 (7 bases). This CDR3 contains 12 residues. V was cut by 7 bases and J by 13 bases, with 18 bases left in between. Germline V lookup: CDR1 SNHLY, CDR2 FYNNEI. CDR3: CASTGEGGEKYF. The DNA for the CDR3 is TGTGCCAGCACAGGAGAGGGGGGGGAGAAGTATTTT. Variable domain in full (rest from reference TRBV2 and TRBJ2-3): EPEVTQTPSHQVTQMGQEVILRCVPISNHLYFYWYRQILGQKVEFLVSFYNNEISEKSEIFDDQFSVERPDGSNFTLKIRSTKLEDSAMYFCASTGEGGEKYFGPGTRLTVL.